The 14 T cell receptor beta chains below come from one sample, sequenced in a study of blood T cell repertoires in COVID-19. Repertoires were generated with immunoSEQ multiplex PCR, while TCRdb's copy carries only in-frame clones and drops some. The table has approximately 300,000 clones, around 90% seen once. The sample comprised peripheral blood. The origin of the receptors is a man younger than 35 with active or convalescent COVID-19.

The rearrangement joins TRBV2 to TRBJ2-1; a weak D match, TRBD1 (10 bases). The germline V and J ends were trimmed by 8 bases and 9 bases, with 23 bases remaining between them. The CDR3 length is 15 residues. Germline lookup yields CDR1 SNHLY and CDR2 FYNNEI. The CDR3 here is CASPGASGDRGEQFF. CDR3 sequence (DNA): TGTGCCAGCCCCGGGGCTAGCGGGGACAGGGGTGAGCAGTTCTTC.

The V call is TRBV7-9, the J call TRBJ2-2; D ambiguous. The CDR3 consists of 16 residues. Germline V lookup: CDR1 SEHNR, CDR2 FQNEAQ (reference sequence). Trimming cost V 6 bases and J 1 base, with 15 bases left between them. CDR3: CASRPWHSGNTGELFF. The DNA for the CDR3 is TGTGCCAGCAGACCGTGGCACTCAGGGAACACCGGGGAGCTGTTTTTT.

The chain combines TRBV19 with TRBJ1-1, with 8 bases matching TRBD1. CDR1 is LNHDA and CDR2 is SQIVND in the germline V gene (reference sequence). The J segment lost 1 base and the V segment lost 7 bases, leaving 11 bases of the junction unmatched. This CDR3 contains 16 residues. DNA of the CDR3: TGTGCCAGTAACCGAGGAGGACAGGGAAAGAACACTGAAGCTTTCTTT. Its translation is CASNRGGQGKNTEAFF.

The chain recombines TRBV7-2 with TRBJ2-1, with D maybe TRBD2 (6 bases). The germline CDR1 and CDR2 sequences are SGHTA and FQGNSA. The CDR3 covers 17 residues. Trimming left V 2 bases short and J 3 bases short, with 17 bases between. Here the CDR3 DNA reads TGTGCCAGCAGCTTACGGGGCGGGACTCCAGTCTACAATGAGCAGTTCTTC. It translates to CASSLRGGTPVYNEQFF.

The V gene is TRBV19, the J gene TRBJ2-7; no definite D call. The V end lost 3 bases, the J end lost 0 bases, and 6 bases lay between the germline ends. Germline CDR1 reads LNHDA; CDR2 reads SQIVND (reference sequence). The CDR3 totals 13 residues. The CDR3 nucleotides are TGTGCCAGTAGTATTGCGGCCTCCTACGAGCAGTACTTC. Translated, it gives CASSIAASYEQYF. The entire variable domain, with the rest obtained from reference TRBV19 and TRBJ2-7, is as follows: DGGITQSPKYLFRKEGQNVTLSCEQNLNHDAMYWYRQDPGQGLRLIYYSQIVNDFQKGDIAEGYSVSREKKESFPLTVTSAQKNPTAFYLCASSIAASYEQYFGPGTRLTVT.

This clone occurred once. The CDR3 coding sequence is TGTGCCAGCAGCGCTGACAGGCGTCAGCCCCAGCATTTT. Residues: CASSADRRQPQHF. The V gene is TRBV2, the J gene TRBJ1-5; D is perhaps TRBD1 (6 bases). Germline assignment: CDR1 SNHLY and CDR2 FYNNEI. Between the trimmed V and J ends, which lost 6 bases and 6 bases, there was a span of 12 bases. This CDR3 is 13 amino acids long.

The genes are TRBV9 and TRBJ1-2, with 8 bases lining up with TRBD1. Germline CDR1 SGDLS, CDR2 YYNGEE. The CDR3 spans 16 residues. Unmatched junction bases numbered 11, after V lost 3 bases and J lost 4 bases. CDR3 protein: CASSDGQGARVYGYTF. In DNA form, the CDR3 reads TGTGCCAGCAGCGATGGGCAGGGGGCGAGGGTCTATGGCTACACCTTC.

This clone occurred a few times. V usage is TRBV27 and J usage is TRBJ2-2; 9 bases are shared with TRBD1. The germline V gene encodes CDR1 MNHEY and CDR2 SMNVEV (reference sequence). V shed 6 bases and J 0 bases; nucleotides not matched to a gene: 8. The CDR3 extends over 17 amino acids. The CDR3 DNA reads as TGTGCCAGCAGCCGGACAGGGGTTTGGACGAACACCGGGGAGCTGTTTTTT. This gives the protein CASSRTGVWTNTGELFF.

The rearrangement links TRBV27 to TRBJ2-7; D remains unclear. CDR3 length: 13 residues. V was trimmed by 2 bases and J by 1 base, leaving 6 bases between them. Germline V lookup: CDR1 MNHEY, CDR2 SMNVEV (reference sequence). The CDR3 DNA follows: TGTGCCAGCAGTTTACGGTTTTCCTACGAGCAGTACTTC. Encoded protein: CASSLRFSYEQYF.

The J gene is TRBJ1-5, the V gene TRBV29-1; TRBD1 agrees at 7 bases. The CDR3 runs 12 residues. Losses at the gene ends were 4 bases for V and 7 bases for J; bases not matched to a gene: 4. Germline CDR1 reads SQVTM; CDR2 reads ANQGSEA. CDR3 nucleotides: TGCAGCGTTGGACAGGGTCGCCAGCCCCAGCATTTT. This translates into CSVGQGRQPQHF.

V is TRBV28 and J is TRBJ2-1, with 12 bases that match TRBD2. Germline assignment: CDR1 MDHEN and CDR2 SYDVKM. Losses at the gene ends were 4 bases for V and 7 bases for J; bases not matched to a gene: 8. This CDR3 contains 16 residues. CDR3 sequence reads: CASSSWTSGISNEQFF. CDR3 coding DNA: TGTGCCAGCAGTTCGTGGACTAGCGGGATCTCGAATGAGCAGTTCTTC.

The gene calls are TRBV27 and TRBJ2-1; TRBD2 matches 11 bases. CDR1 is MNHEY and CDR2 is SMNVEV in the germline V gene (reference sequence). The CDR3 sequence is 15 residues long. The ends lost 6 bases at V and 5 bases at J; junction bases unmatched: 6. For the CDR3, the DNA is TGTGCCAGCAGAGTAGCGGGAGGGCCGCACAATGAGCAGTTCTTC. Its translation: CASRVAGGPHNEQFF.

The chain employs TRBV6-4 and TRBJ1-6; D is unclear. CDR1 is MRHNA and CDR2 is SNTAGT in the germline V gene. The CDR3 runs to 15 residues. The ends were cut back, 2 bases at V and 4 bases at J, with 9 bases in the middle. The CDR3 region is CASSDNLSYNSPLHF. Here the CDR3 DNA reads TGTGCCAGCAGTGACAATCTCAGTTATAATTCACCCCTCCACTTT.

The J gene is TRBJ2-7, the V gene TRBV24-1; a possible D gene is TRBD2 (7 bases). There are 16 residues in the CDR3. Looked up from germline, CDR1 is KGHDR and CDR2 is SFDVKD. V was cut by 1 base and J by 3 bases, with 15 bases left in between. The CDR3 DNA sequence: TGTGCCACCAGTGATTTTGGGGGGGGGCTGGTCTACGAGCAGTACTTC. It yields the protein CATSDFGGGLVYEQYF.